This T cell receptor (beta chain) was documented in a study of vaccination effects on CD4 cells after COVID-19. About the research overall: All participants had two doses of either the BNT162b2 or mRNA-1273 vaccine. Study-wide points: Both infection-induced and vaccine-induced clones contracted markedly at late post-vaccination timepoints.

Here immunoSEQ multiplex PCR was the method, and the copy in TCRdb shows in-frame clones only, minus some. The repertoire holds 55,000 to 75,000 clones, with around 76% as singletons. ViraFEST used viral peptide pools to expand antigen-specific CD4+ T cells before sequencing. At the end of 10 days of culture, CD4+ T cells were isolated. No vaccinee had earlier SARS-CoV-2 infection, and nucleocapsid antibodies were negative. Every well housed approximately 2.2 million PBMC, which grew in culture alongside about 9.9 IU/ml IL-2 and around 9.4 ug/ml peptides. Cells had half their medium changed to IL-2 medium on days 3 and 7. V lost 6 bases and J 1 base, leaving 9 bases between the germline ends. Germline V gene data show CDR1 as SNHLY and CDR2 as FYNNEI. The CDR3 is 14 amino acids. As concerns this clone: The target antigen is unknown.

The chain recombines TRBV2 with TRBJ2-2; D perhaps matches TRBD1 (6 bases). This sample comprised CD4+ T cells from PBMCs cultured with HCoV-NL63 spike peptides, obtained before COVID-19 vaccination. The receptor comes from a human donor who received a COVID-19 vaccine. CDR3 loop: CASRGAVNTGELFF. CDR3 DNA sequence: TGTGCCAGCAGGGGGGCAGTGAACACCGGGGAGCTGTTTTTT.